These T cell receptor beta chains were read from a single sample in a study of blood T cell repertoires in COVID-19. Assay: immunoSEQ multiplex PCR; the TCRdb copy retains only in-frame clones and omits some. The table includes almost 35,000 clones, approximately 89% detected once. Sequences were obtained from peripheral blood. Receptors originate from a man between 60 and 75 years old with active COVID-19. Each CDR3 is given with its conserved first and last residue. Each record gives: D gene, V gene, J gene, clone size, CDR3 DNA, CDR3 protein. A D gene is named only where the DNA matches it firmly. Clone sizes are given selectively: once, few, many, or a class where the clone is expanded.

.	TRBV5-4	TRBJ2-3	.	TGTGCCAGCACCCCCCGGGAGAAAAACACAGATACGCAGTATTTT	CASTPREKNTDTQYF
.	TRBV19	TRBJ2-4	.	TGTGCCAGTAGTGACCTACAGGGACCGATAGCCAAAAACATTCAGTACTTC	CASSDLQGPIAKNIQYF
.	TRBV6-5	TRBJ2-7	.	TGTGCCAGCAGTCCCCTTTACGAGCAGTACTTC	CASSPLYEQYF
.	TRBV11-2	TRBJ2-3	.	TGTGCCAGCAGCCCCGAGCTTGTACCGGATACGCAGTATTTT	CASSPELVPDTQYF
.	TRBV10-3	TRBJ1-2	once	TGTGCCATCAGTGAAGCGCAAGCTAACTATGGCTACACCTTC	CAISEAQANYGYTF
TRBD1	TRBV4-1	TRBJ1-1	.	TGCGCCAGCAGCCAAGATTTCGGGACAGGGGTTAGTCAAGCTTTCTTT	CASSQDFGTGVSQAFF
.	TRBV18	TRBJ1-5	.	TGTGCCAGCTCACCACTGCGGGGGCCGCGGCCCCAGCATTTT	CASSPLRGPRPQHF
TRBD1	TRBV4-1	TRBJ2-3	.	TGCGCCAGCAGCCAAGATCTGGGACAGGGGCGCACAGATACGCAGTATTTT	CASSQDLGQGRTDTQYF
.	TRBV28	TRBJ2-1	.	TGTGCCAGCAGTTTGTCCCAATTCAGGGGACCAAAAGGGGGCAATGAGCAGTTCTTC	CASSLSQFRGPKGGNEQFF
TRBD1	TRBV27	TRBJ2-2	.	TGTGCCAGCAGTTCCTGGACAGGGGGTGACACCGGGGAGCTGTTTTTT	CASSSWTGGDTGELFF
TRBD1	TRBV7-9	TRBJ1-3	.	TGTGCCAGCAGCTCGGGACAGCCGAGGTTGACTGGAAACACCATATATTTT	CASSSGQPRLTGNTIYF
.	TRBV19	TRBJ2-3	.	TGTGCCAGTAGTATAGTCCTAGCAGGCACAGATACGCAGTATTTT	CASSIVLAGTDTQYF
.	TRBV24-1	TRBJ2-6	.	TGTGCCACCAGTGACCCGGACGGACTCTCTGGGGCCAACGTCCTGACTTTC	CATSDPDGLSGANVLTF
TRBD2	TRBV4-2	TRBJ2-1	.	TGTGCCAGCAGCAACCCCGGGGAGGGATTCTACAATGAGCAGTTCTTC	CASSNPGEGFYNEQFF
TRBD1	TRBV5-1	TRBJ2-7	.	TGCGCCAGCAGCCTGGACAGGGGCTACGAGCAGTACTTC	CASSLDRGYEQYF
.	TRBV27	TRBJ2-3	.	TGTGCCAGCAGTTTAGAACTAGGTACAGATACGCAGTATTTT	CASSLELGTDTQYF
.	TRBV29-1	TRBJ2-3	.	TGCAGCGTTGCGGACAATACGATACGTACGCAGTATTTT	CSVADNTIRTQYF
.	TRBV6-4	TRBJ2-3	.	TGTGCCAGCAAGGTAGCGGCCAGCACAGATACGCAGTATTTT	CASKVAASTDTQYF
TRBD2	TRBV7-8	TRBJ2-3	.	TGTGCCAGCACGGGACTAGCGGGCAGCACAGATACGCAGTATTTT	CASTGLAGSTDTQYF
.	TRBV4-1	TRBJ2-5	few	TGCGCCAGCAGCCAAGAGTCCCCCACTCGTGGGACCCAGTACTTC	CASSQESPTRGTQYF
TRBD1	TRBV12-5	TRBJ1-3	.	TGTGCTAGTGGTTTGGTGAAAACCGGGACAGGGGCCGTCGGAGGAAACACCATATATTTT	CASGLVKTGTGAVGGNTIYF
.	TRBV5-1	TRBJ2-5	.	TGCGCCAGCAGCTTCTCCCAGCAAGAGACCCAGTACTTC	CASSFSQQETQYF
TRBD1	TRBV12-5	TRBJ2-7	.	TGTGCTAGCTCGAGGACAGGGGGCGCCGAGCAGTACTTC	CASSRTGGAEQYF
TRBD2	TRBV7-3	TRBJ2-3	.	TGTGCCAGCAGCTTAACGAGCGGGAGGGCCACAGATACGCAGTATTTT	CASSLTSGRATDTQYF
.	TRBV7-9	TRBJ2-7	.	TGTGCCAGCAGCTCCCCCACTGCCCCCGATAGCGAGCAGTACTTC	CASSSPTAPDSEQYF
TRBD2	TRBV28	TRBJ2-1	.	TGTGCCAGCAGTTTACTTGGGACTAGAGGGGAGAGGATGTTCTACAATGAGCAGTTCTTC	CASSLLGTRGERMFYNEQFF
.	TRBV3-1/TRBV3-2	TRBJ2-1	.	TGTGCCAGCAGCCGCGGGACAGTCCGGTTCTTC	CASSRGTVRFF
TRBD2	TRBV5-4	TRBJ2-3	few	TGTGCCAGCAGCTTGGGTTATAGCGGGAGGTCTACGCAGTATTTT	CASSLGYSGRSTQYF